This TCR beta chain was retrieved from a study of identical twins. Study-wide results and caveats: Carriage of fewer insertions was seen in abundant cord blood beta clonotypes, whereas memory repertoires showed none. Sequences that were beta out-of-frame showed weaker excess twin sharing.

CDR3 size: 15 residues. CDR1 and CDR2 (germline): SQVTM, ANQGSEA. The germline V and J ends were trimmed by 1 base and 5 bases, with 17 bases remaining between them. About this clonotype itself: Its specificity is unknown.

From the 5' RACE reads, TCRdb called clonotypes with MiXCR, one entry per CDR3 protein. The sample shows about 520,000 distinct CDR3 sequences, around 20% of them seen only once. These records were also assigned to another study, of T cells expressing NK-cell markers. From that study: Sequencing of TCR beta repertoires drew on sorted CD3+CD56+NKG2C+, CD3+CD56+NKG2C- and CD3+CD56-NKG2C+ T cells. Certain NKG2C+ T cell clones were expanded, and their HCMV specificity remained unclear.

The sequenced material came from CD4+ T cells sorted from blood. The receptor's source is a woman younger than 30 in good health. The rearrangement joins TRBV29-1 to TRBJ2-5, with a weak D call TRBD1 (5 bases). CDR3 DNA: TGCAGCGTTGAAGGGAAAGGGCTAGGACACGAGACCCAGTACTTC. Amino acid sequence: CSVEGKGLGHETQYF.